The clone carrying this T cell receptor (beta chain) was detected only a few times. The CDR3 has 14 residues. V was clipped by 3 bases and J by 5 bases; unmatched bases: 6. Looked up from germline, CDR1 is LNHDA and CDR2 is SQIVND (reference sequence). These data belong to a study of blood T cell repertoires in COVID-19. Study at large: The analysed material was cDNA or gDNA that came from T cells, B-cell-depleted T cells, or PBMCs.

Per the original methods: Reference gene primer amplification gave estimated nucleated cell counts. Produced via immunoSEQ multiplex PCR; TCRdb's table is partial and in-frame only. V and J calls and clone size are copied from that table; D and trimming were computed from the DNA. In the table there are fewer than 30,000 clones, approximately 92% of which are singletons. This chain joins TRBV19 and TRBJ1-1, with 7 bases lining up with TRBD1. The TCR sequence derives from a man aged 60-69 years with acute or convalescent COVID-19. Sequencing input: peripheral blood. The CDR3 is CASSMMRGRTEAFF. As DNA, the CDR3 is TGTGCCAGTAGTATGATGAGGGGGCGGACTGAAGCTTTCTTT. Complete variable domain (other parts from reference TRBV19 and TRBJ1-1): DGGITQSPKYLFRKEGQNVTLSCEQNLNHDAMYWYRQDPGQGLRLIYYSQIVNDFQKGDIAEGYSVSREKKESFPLTVTSAQKNPTAFYLCASSMMRGRTEAFFGQGTRLTVV.